These 15 T cell receptor beta chains were all obtained from the same sample, sequenced in a study of T cells after posttransplantation cyclophosphamide. Here immunoSEQ multiplex PCR was the method, and the copy in TCRdb shows in-frame clones only, minus some. The table has more than 4,500 clones, less than 80% seen once. Cyclophosphamide on days +3 and +4 followed busulfan-fludarabine conditioning and a marrow graft. The specimen comprised PBMCs, sampled after allogeneic stem cell transplant with posttransplant cyclophosphamide. The receptor set was obtained from a male patient between 60 and 69 years old who received an allogeneic stem cell transplant from an unrelated donor, was CMV-positive, and had no GVHD. Some of these T cells may belong to the graft donor.

This clone has a handful of counts. The V call is TRBV7-9, the J call TRBJ1-4; TRBD1 is a possible D gene (5 bases). The CDR3 has 15 residues. V dropped 5 bases and J dropped 5 bases, with 15 bases sitting between them. Germline V CDR1 and CDR2: SEHNR, FQNEAQ (reference sequence). The CDR3 protein is CASSQNVQENEKLFF. The CDR3 DNA follows: TGTGCCAGCAGCCAGAACGTACAGGAAAATGAAAAACTGTTTTTT.

This clone was seen a few times. The V and J genes are TRBV27 and TRBJ2-3; a possible D gene is TRBD2 (5 bases). This CDR3 is built from 16 residues. Germline CDR1 reads MNHEY; CDR2 reads SMNVEV (reference sequence). Trimming shortened V by 7 bases and J by 0 bases, and 17 bases separated the two germline ends. The CDR3 spells CASTPEDGESTDTQYF. The CDR3 DNA reads as TGTGCCAGCACCCCGGAGGATGGGGAAAGCACAGATACGCAGTATTTT.

This clone was detected once. The V call is TRBV5-5, the J call TRBJ2-5; weak D call: TRBD1 (5 bases). Trimming stripped 3 bases from V and 5 bases from J, with 11 bases between. Germline CDR1 reads SGHKS; CDR2 reads YYEKEE (reference sequence). CDR3 size: 13 residues. CDR3 region: CASSSRQLETQYF. CDR3 coding DNA: TGTGCCAGCAGCTCTCGACAGCTCGAGACCCAGTACTTC.

The chain uses TRBV6-4 and TRBJ1-1, with D perhaps TRBD1 (5 bases). Germline V gives CDR1 MRHNA, CDR2 SNTAGT. The CDR3 is 19 amino acids. Trimming shortened V by 6 bases and J by 5 bases, and 31 bases separated the two germline ends. For the CDR3, the DNA is TGTGCCAGCAGGCACCCTTTAGCGGGTTTTCGTGGTGGGGCAACTGAAGCTTTCTTT. This translates into CASRHPLAGFRGGATEAFF.

The V and J genes are TRBV27 and TRBJ2-7; possible D gene TRBD1, 5 bases. CDR3 length: 16 residues. V was trimmed by 0 bases and J by 3 bases, leaving 15 bases between them. CDR1 MNHEY and CDR2 SMNVEV come from the germline V gene (reference sequence). The CDR3 coding sequence is TGTGCCAGCAGTTTATCAGGCACCAGGGTGGTCTACGAGCAGTACTTC. Protein: CASSLSGTRVVYEQYF.

The genes are TRBV18 and TRBJ2-1; D is unresolved. The germline V gene encodes CDR1 KGHSH and CDR2 LQKENI. The CDR3 consists of 17 residues. Trimming left V 1 base short and J 0 bases short, with 13 bases between. This chain's CDR3 is CASSPLPILSSYNEQFF. In nucleotides, the CDR3 is TGTGCCAGCTCACCACTTCCTATACTGTCCTCCTACAATGAGCAGTTCTTC.

The gene calls are TRBV5-3 and TRBJ2-2; 16 nucleotides match TRBD2. TRBV5-3 is reported as an ORF; its role is uncertain. V gave up 0 bases and J gave up 1 base; unmatched junction bases: 3. The CDR3 extends over 19 amino acids. The CDR3 DNA sequence: TGTGCCAGAAGCTTGGCGGGACTAGCGGGAGGGAAGAACACCGGGGAGCTGTTTTTT. It encodes CARSLAGLAGGKNTGELFF.

This sequence joins TRBV5-4 and TRBJ2-5; 14 nucleotides match TRBD2. Germline CDR1 is SGHNT and CDR2 is YYREEE (reference sequence). The CDR3 spans 16 residues. Unmatched junction bases numbered 1, after V lost 1 base and J lost 2 bases. Here the CDR3 reads CASSLWTSGGQETQYF. The CDR3 DNA reads TGTGCCAGCAGCTTGTGGACTAGCGGGGGGCAAGAGACCCAGTACTTC.

The CDR3 bases are TGTGCCAGCAGCTTATGGGGTAGCGGGGGATCGTACAATGAGCAGTTCTTC. Amino acid sequence: CASSLWGSGGSYNEQFF. V gene TRBV7-9 combines with J gene TRBJ2-1, with TRBD2 matching 9 bases. Germline V gives CDR1 SEHNR, CDR2 FQNEAQ (reference sequence). Trimming removed 2 bases from V and 4 bases from J; junction bases left unmatched: 9. This CDR3 contains 17 residues.

CDR3 region: CASWRVATARAFSAEAFF. CDR3 in DNA: TGCGCCAGCTGGAGGGTCGCTACAGCCAGAGCCTTCAGCGCTGAAGCTTTCTTT. The chain joins TRBV23-1 to TRBJ1-1; D unclear. TRBV23-1 belongs to the ORF category, with a function that is uncertain. The ends were cut back, 8 bases at V and 6 bases at J, with 31 bases in the middle. This CDR3 comprises 18 residues.

The V and J genes are TRBV5-4 and TRBJ2-5; 9 bases map to TRBD1. With V trimmed by 0 bases and J by 2 bases, 2 bases remained unmatched. The CDR3 totals 15 residues. Germline V lookup: CDR1 SGHNT, CDR2 YYREEE (reference sequence). The CDR3 bases are TGTGCCAGCAGCTTGGGTGGGACAGGGCAAGAGACCCAGTACTTC. It specifies CASSLGGTGQETQYF.

V gene TRBV10-3 combines with J gene TRBJ2-2; 11 bases align to TRBD2. There are 17 residues in the CDR3. The germline V gene encodes CDR1 ENHRY and CDR2 SYGVKD. After removal of 6 bases from V and 0 bases from J, the junction contained 6 bases not matched to a gene. Written as DNA, the CDR3 is TGTGCCATCAGAAGTACTAGCGGGGGTCCGAACACCGGGGAGCTGTTTTTT. Translated, it gives CAIRSTSGGPNTGELFF.

J is TRBJ2-5 and V is TRBV4-1; D possibly corresponds to TRBD1 (6 bases). The CDR3 is made up of 14 amino acids. Germline assignment: CDR1 MGHRA and CDR2 YSYEKL. Trimming left V 3 bases short and J 5 bases short, with 13 bases between. The chain's CDR3 is CASSHQGYEETQYF. The DNA of the CDR3 is TGCGCCAGCAGCCATCAGGGGTATGAGGAGACCCAGTACTTC.

This clone was counted a single time. The chain has TRBV6-5 and TRBJ2-7; TRBD1 agrees at 7 bases. Germline V gene data show CDR1 as MNHEY and CDR2 as SVGAGI. There are 14 residues in the CDR3. The ends lost 6 bases at V and 4 bases at J; junction bases unmatched: 9. The CDR3 nucleotides read TGTGCCAGCAGGAATGAGGGACAGACGTACGAGCAGTACTTC. This translates into CASRNEGQTYEQYF.

The rearrangement uses TRBV19 and TRBJ2-7; D is perhaps TRBD1 (6 bases). The CDR3 extends over 13 amino acids. V lost 6 bases, J lost 3 bases, and 12 bases lay in between. CDR1 and CDR2 from the germline V gene are LNHDA and SQIVND (reference sequence). In DNA form, the CDR3 reads TGTGCCAGTAGCAGGGGTCGATTCTACGAGCAGTACTTC. This encodes CASSRGRFYEQYF.